What follows describes a single T cell receptor beta chain. In the authors' workflow: It was from reference gene primer amplification that nucleated cell counts were estimated. TCRdb's copy holds only in-frame clones and misses some; the assay was immunoSEQ multiplex PCR. Clone size and the V and J calls come from that table; the DNA yielded D and trimming. The table records under 250,000 clones, about 83% of them present only once. The data derive from a study of blood T cell repertoires in COVID-19. Study in general: The United States, Italy and Spain were the sources of the acute and convalescent COVID-19 samples. T cells, B-cell-depleted T cells, or PBMCs provided the cDNA or gDNA that served as material.

The CDR3 spans 17 residues. Losses at the gene ends were 2 bases for V and 4 bases for J; bases not matched to a gene: 8. Germline assignment: CDR1 LNHDA and CDR2 SQIVND (reference sequence). The TCR originated in a human donor in a cohort sampled during active COVID-19. The specimen was peripheral blood. V is TRBV19 and J is TRBJ2-3; 11 nucleotides line up with TRBD2. The CDR3 region is CASSISSGSGGADTQYF. The CDR3 DNA reads as TGTGCCAGTAGTATAAGTTCGGGTAGCGGGGGGGCAGATACGCAGTATTTT. The entire variable domain, with the rest obtained from reference TRBV19 and TRBJ2-3, is as follows: DGGITQSPKYLFRKEGQNVTLSCEQNLNHDAMYWYRQDPGQGLRLIYYSQIVNDFQKGDIAEGYSVSREKKESFPLTVTSAQKNPTAFYLCASSISSGSGGADTQYFGPGTRLTVL.